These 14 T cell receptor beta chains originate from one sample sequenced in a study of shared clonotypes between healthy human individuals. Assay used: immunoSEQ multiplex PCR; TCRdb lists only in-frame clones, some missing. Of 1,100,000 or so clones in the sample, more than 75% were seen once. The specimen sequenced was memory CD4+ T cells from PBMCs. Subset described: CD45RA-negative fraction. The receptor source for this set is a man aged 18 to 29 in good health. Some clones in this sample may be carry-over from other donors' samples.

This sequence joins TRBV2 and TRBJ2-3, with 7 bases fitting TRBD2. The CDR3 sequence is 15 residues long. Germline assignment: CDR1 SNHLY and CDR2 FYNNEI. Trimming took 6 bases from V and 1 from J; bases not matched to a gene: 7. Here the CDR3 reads CASRLVAGRTDTQYF. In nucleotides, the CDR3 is TGTGCCAGCAGGCTAGTAGCGGGCCGCACAGATACGCAGTATTTT.

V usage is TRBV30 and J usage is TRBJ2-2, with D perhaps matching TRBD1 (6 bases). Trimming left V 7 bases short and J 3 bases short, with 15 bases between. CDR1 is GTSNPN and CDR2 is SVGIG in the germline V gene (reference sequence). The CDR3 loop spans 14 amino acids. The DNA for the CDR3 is TGTGCCTCCAGATTGACAGGACACACCGGGGAGCTGTTTTTT. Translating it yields CASRLTGHTGELFF. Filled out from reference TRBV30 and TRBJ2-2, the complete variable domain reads SQTIHQWPATLVQPVGSPLSLECTVEGTSNPNLYWYRQAAGRGLQLLFYSVGIGQISSEVPQNLSASRPQDRQFILSSKKLLLSDSGFYLCASRLTGHTGELFFGEGSRLTVL.

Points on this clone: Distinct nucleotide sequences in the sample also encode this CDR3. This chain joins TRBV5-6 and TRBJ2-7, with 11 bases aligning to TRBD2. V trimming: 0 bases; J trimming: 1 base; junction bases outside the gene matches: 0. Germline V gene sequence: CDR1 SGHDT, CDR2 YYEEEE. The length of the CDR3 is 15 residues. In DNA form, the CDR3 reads TGTGCCAGCAGCTTGGGACTAGCGGGGTCCTACGAGCAGTACTTC. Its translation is CASSLGLAGSYEQYF.

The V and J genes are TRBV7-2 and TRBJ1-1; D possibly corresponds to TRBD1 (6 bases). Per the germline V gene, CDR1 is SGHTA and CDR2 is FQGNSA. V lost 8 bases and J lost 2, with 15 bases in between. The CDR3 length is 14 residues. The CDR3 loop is CASGEGGPNTEAFF. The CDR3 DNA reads TGTGCCAGCGGCGAAGGGGGGCCCAACACTGAAGCTTTCTTT. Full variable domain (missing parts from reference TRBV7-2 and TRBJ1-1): GAGVSQSPSNKVTEKGKDVELRCDPISGHTALYWYRQSLGQGLEFLIYFQGNSAPDKSGLPSDRFSAERTGGSVSTLTIQRTQQEDSAVYLCASGEGGPNTEAFFGQGTRLTVV.

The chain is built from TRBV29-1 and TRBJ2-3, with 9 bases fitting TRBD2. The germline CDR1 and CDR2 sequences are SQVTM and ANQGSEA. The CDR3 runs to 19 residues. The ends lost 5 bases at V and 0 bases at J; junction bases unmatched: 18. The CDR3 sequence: CSVLSRLAAKPTSTDTQYF. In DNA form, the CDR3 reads TGCAGCGTTCTCTCGAGACTAGCGGCTAAACCGACTAGCACAGATACGCAGTATTTT.

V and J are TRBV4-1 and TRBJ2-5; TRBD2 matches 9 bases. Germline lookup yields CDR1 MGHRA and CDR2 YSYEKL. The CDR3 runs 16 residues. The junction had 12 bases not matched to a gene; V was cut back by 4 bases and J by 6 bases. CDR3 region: CASSLGQGTSSQTQYF. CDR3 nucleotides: TGCGCCAGCAGCCTAGGTCAAGGGACTAGCAGCCAGACCCAGTACTTC.

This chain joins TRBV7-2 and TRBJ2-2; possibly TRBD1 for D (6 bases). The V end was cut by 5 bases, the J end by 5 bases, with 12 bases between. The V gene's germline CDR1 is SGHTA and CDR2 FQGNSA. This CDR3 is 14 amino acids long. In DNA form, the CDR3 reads TGTGCCAGCAGCCACCGACAGGAGACCGGGGAGCTGTTTTTT. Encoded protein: CASSHRQETGELFF.

CDR3 sequence reads: CANAAGTAMGNGYTF. CDR3 in DNA: TGTGCCAACGCCGCCGGGACGGCTATGGGTAATGGCTACACCTTC. The chain recombines TRBV6-1 with TRBJ1-2; maybe TRBD1 (5 bases). CDR1 is MNHNS, CDR2 SASEGT, per germline. The CDR3 covers 15 residues. Trimming left V 10 bases short and J 6 bases short, with 24 bases between.

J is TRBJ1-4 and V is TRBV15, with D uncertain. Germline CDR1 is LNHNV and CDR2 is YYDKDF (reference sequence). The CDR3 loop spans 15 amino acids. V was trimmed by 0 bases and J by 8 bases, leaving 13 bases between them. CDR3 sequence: CATSRDRRQAEKLFF. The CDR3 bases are TGTGCCACCAGCAGAGATCGGAGGCAGGCAGAAAAACTGTTTTTT. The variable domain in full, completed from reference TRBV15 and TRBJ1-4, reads DAMVIQNPRYQVTQFGKPVTLSCSQTLNHNVMYWYQQKSSQAPKLLFHYYDKDFNNEADTPDNFQSRRPNTSFCFLDIRSPGLGDTAMYLCATSRDRRQAEKLFFGSGTQLSVL.

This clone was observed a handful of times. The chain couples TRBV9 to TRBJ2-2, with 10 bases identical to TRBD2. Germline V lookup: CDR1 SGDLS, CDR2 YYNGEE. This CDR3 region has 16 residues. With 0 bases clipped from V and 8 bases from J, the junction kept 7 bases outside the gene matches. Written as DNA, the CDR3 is TGTGCCAGCAGCGTAGCCCTAGCGGGAGATGGAGGGGAGCTGTTTTTT. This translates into CASSVALAGDGGELFF.

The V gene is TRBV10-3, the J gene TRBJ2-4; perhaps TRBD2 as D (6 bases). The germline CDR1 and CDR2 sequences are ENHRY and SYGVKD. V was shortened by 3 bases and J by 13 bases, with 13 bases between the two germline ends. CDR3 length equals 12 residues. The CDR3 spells CAISENRDLQYF. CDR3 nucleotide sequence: TGTGCCATCAGTGAAAACCGGGACTTGCAGTACTTC.

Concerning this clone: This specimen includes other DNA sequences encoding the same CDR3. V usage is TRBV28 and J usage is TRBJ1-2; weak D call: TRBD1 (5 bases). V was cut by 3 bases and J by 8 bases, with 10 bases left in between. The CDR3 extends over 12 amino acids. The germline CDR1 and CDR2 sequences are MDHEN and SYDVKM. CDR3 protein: CASSFQGRGYTF. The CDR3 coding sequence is TGTGCCAGCAGTTTTCAGGGCAGGGGCTACACCTTC.

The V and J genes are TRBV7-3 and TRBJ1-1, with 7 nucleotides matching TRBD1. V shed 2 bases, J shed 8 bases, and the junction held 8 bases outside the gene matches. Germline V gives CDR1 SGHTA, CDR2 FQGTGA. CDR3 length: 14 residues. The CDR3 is CASSLGKNRGEAFF. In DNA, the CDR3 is TGTGCCAGCAGCTTAGGTAAAAACAGGGGAGAAGCTTTCTTT. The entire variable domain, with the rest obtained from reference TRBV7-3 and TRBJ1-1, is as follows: GAGVSQTPSNKVTEKGKYVELRCDPISGHTALYWYRQSLGQGPEFLIYFQGTGAADDSGLPNDRFFAVRPEGSVSTLKIQRTERGDSAVYLCASSLGKNRGEAFFGQGTRLTVV.

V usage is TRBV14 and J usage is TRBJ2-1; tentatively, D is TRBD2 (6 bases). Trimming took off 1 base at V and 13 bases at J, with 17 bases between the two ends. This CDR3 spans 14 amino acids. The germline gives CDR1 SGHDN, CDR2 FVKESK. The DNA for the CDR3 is TGTGCCAGCAGCCAAGGAACTAGCTACGGACCCCAGTTCTTC. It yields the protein CASSQGTSYGPQFF.